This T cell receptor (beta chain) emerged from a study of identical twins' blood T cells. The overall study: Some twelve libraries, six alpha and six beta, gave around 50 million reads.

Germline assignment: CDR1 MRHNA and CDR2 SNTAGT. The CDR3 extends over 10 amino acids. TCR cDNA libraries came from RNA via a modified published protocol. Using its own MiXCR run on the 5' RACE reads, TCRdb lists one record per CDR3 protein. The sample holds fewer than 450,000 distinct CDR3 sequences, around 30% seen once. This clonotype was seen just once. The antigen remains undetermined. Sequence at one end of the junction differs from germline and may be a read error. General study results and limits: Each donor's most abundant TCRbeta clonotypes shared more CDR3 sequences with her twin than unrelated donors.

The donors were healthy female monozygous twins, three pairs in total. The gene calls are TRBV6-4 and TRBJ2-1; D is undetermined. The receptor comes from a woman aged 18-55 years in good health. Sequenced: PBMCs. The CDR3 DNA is TGTACCAGCGATTGGAATGAGCAGTTCTTC. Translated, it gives CTSDWNEQFF.